This T cell receptor (beta chain) was recovered during a study of blood T cell repertoires in COVID-19. Clones were sequenced by immunoSEQ multiplex PCR, and TCRdb holds only the in-frame ones, with some missing. The sample lists some 130,000 clones, roughly 84% occurring once. Trimming cost V 5 bases and J 7 bases; bases outside gene matches: 17. CDR1 MNHNY and CDR2 SVGAGI come from the germline V gene (reference sequence). The CDR3 is 17 residues long. Source material: PBMCs or T cells enriched from blood (not recorded which). The source of this sequence is a man in his forties with acute COVID-19. The chain has TRBV6-6 and TRBJ2-7; 10 bases fit TRBD2. CDR3 in DNA: TGTGCCAGCAGTCCTCAGGTAGCGGGAGGAAACGTTAAAGAGCAGTACTTC. Protein product: CASSPQVAGGNVKEQYF.